A selection of T cell receptor beta chains follows, all from one sample in a study of cytomegalovirus exposure and HLA in healthy donors. Produced via immunoSEQ multiplex PCR; TCRdb's table is partial and in-frame only. Of fewer than 200,000 clones listed, approximately 71% were seen once; the top ten hold over 1.2%. The sample taken for sequencing was PBMCs. These TCRs come from a girl under 18 in good health and CMV-seronegative. CDR3s include the opening cysteine and the closing phenylalanine or tryptophan. The D gene is left open where the match is weak. Size tells how often a clone was seen (once, few, many) or the class of an expanded clone, and some rows leave it out.

TGCGCCAGCGCCCGAGTGGACACCGGGGAGCTGTTTTTT,CASARVDTGELFF,TRBV10-2,NA,TRBJ2-2,NA
TGTGCCAGCAGTTACTCGACAGGAACAACCGGGGAGCTGTTTTTT,CASSYSTGTTGELFF,TRBV6-5,once,TRBJ2-2,NA
TGTGCCAGCAGTGGGGCCCACACTAGCGGGCGTCACTTT,CASSGAHTSGRHF,TRBV6-1,once,TRBJ1-1,NA
TGCAGCGCGACAGGCGCCTACAATGAGCAGTTCTTC,CSATGAYNEQFF,TRBV29-1,NA,TRBJ2-1,NA
TGTGCCAGCAGTATACTTGGGCAGAGCTCCTACGAGCAGTACTTC,CASSILGQSSYEQYF,TRBV2,few,TRBJ2-7,NA
TGCGCCAGCAGCTGGACCGGGACAGGGGGTGACGGGCAGTACTTC,CASSWTGTGGDGQYF,TRBV5-1,NA,TRBJ2-7,TRBD1
TGTGCCAGCAGTGAGTTGGCAGGCTCTAATGAAAAACTGTTTTTT,CASSELAGSNEKLFF,TRBV2,few,TRBJ1-4,NA
TGTGCCAGTAGTATTGATCGGGGTGAGCAGTTCTTC,CASSIDRGEQFF,TRBV19,NA,TRBJ2-1,NA
TGTGCCAGCACCCAGGGGGTTGGGGACACTGAAGCTTTCTTT,CASTQGVGDTEAFF,TRBV9,NA,TRBJ1-1,TRBD1
TGTGCCAGCAGCTTAACGACAGGGGGAACCGGGGAGCTGTTTTTT,CASSLTTGGTGELFF,TRBV7-9,NA,TRBJ2-2,TRBD1
TGTGCCAGCAGCCTTACAGGGGCCTTCTCCTACGAGCAGTACTTC,CASSLTGAFSYEQYF,TRBV9,NA,TRBJ2-7,TRBD1
TGCGCCAGCAGGGCCGCGACAGGGGGGGGTGGCTACACCTTC,CASRAATGGGGYTF,TRBV10-2,NA,TRBJ1-2,TRBD1
TGTGCCAGCGCGGGACTAGCGGGGGCCAATGAGCAGTTCTTC,CASAGLAGANEQFF,TRBV6-4,NA,TRBJ2-1,TRBD2